The 17 T cell receptor beta chains in this list originate from one sample, sequenced in a study of blood T cell repertoires in COVID-19. This table comes from immunoSEQ multiplex PCR, and its TCRdb copy is limited to in-frame clones, with some not included. The sample consists of some 170,000 clones, roughly 87% of them appearing once. Specimen: PBMCs or T cells enriched from blood (not recorded which). The receptor set was obtained from a human donor with acute COVID-19. The donor label of this sample is uncertain.

V is TRBV19 and J is TRBJ2-2; D possibly corresponds to TRBD2 (5 bases). This CDR3 has 13 residues. V was shortened by 5 bases and J by 6 bases, with 10 bases between the two germline ends. Germline loops: CDR1 LNHDA, CDR2 SQIVND (reference sequence). CDR3 in amino acids: CASSRGDPGELFF. CDR3 nucleotide sequence: TGTGCCAGTAGTCGGGGTGACCCCGGGGAGCTGTTTTTT. Drawing the rest from reference TRBV19 and TRBJ2-2, the complete variable domain is DGGITQSPKYLFRKEGQNVTLSCEQNLNHDAMYWYRQDPGQGLRLIYYSQIVNDFQKGDIAEGYSVSREKKESFPLTVTSAQKNPTAFYLCASSRGDPGELFFGEGSRLTVL.

The gene calls are TRBV18 and TRBJ1-4; D perhaps matches TRBD1 (6 bases). V lost 0 bases and J lost 8, with 10 bases in between. The germline V gene encodes CDR1 KGHSH and CDR2 LQKENI. The CDR3 has 14 amino acids. The CDR3 DNA reads TGTGCCAGCTCACCACCACAGGGAAGAGAAAAACTGTTTTTT. Encoded protein: CASSPPQGREKLFF.

The chain has TRBV9 and TRBJ1-2; possible D gene TRBD1, 5 bases. Trimming removed 0 bases at V and 2 bases at J, with 11 bases between. The germline gives CDR1 SGDLS, CDR2 YYNGEE. The CDR3 contains 15 residues. The CDR3 nucleotides are TGTGCCAGCAGCGTAGAGGCCAGGGTCAACTATGGCTACACCTTC. It is translated as CASSVEARVNYGYTF.

J is TRBJ2-1 and V is TRBV19; TRBD2 matches at 9 bases. CDR1 is LNHDA, CDR2 SQIVND, per germline (reference sequence). The CDR3 contains 13 residues. V trimming: 11 bases; J trimming: 3 bases; junction bases outside the gene matches: 5. The CDR3 sequence: CAGERGDYNEQFF. The CDR3 DNA reads TGTGCCGGGGAGCGGGGGGACTACAATGAGCAGTTCTTC.

The count of this clone is one. The chain couples TRBV30 to TRBJ2-7; weak D call: TRBD1 (6 bases). Germline V gene lookup returns CDR1 GTSNPN and CDR2 SVGIG (reference sequence). The CDR3 has 14 amino acids. Trimming left V 5 bases short and J 0 bases short, with 14 bases between. DNA for the CDR3: TGTGCCTGGGGTGCCGGGACACTCTCCTACGAGCAGTACTTC. It yields the protein CAWGAGTLSYEQYF.

V gene TRBV6-2 or TRBV6-3 combines with J gene TRBJ2-1; TRBD1 matches 9 bases. The CDR3 totals 15 residues. The V segment lost 2 bases and the J segment 7 bases; nucleotides outside the gene matches: 6. The germline gives CDR1 MNHEY, CDR2 SVGEGT. The CDR3, as DNA: TGTGCCAGCAGTTACCTAGGCGGACAGGGGAATGAGCAGTTCTTC. The encoded protein is CASSYLGGQGNEQFF.

This sequence joins TRBV19 and TRBJ2-1; D remains unclear. The CDR3 is 12 amino acids. The V gene's germline CDR1 is LNHDA and CDR2 SQIVND (reference sequence). The ends were cut back, 5 bases at V and 12 bases at J, with 14 bases in the middle. In nucleotides, the CDR3 is TGTGCCAGTAGTGAGCAGGCCTCCGGGCAGTTCTTC. Amino acids: CASSEQASGQFF.

The rearrangement links TRBV11-2 to TRBJ2-7, with 7 bases aligning to TRBD1. Trimming at V came to 1 base and at J to 3 bases, leaving 9 bases not matched to a gene. Looked up from germline, CDR1 is SGHAT and CDR2 is FQNNGV. This CDR3 has 16 amino acids. CDR3 bases: TGTGCCAGCAGCTTAGCCTGGGACAGCGCAATCTACGAGCAGTACTTC. Translation: CASSLAWDSAIYEQYF.

The chain uses TRBV18 and TRBJ2-2, with 7 positions matching TRBD1. Trimming at V came to 5 bases and at J to 0 bases, leaving 3 bases not matched to a gene. CDR1 and CDR2 (germline): KGHSH, LQKENI. The CDR3 runs to 15 residues. The chain's CDR3 is CASSKGQPNTGELFF. The CDR3 nucleotides read TGTGCCAGCTCAAAGGGACAGCCGAACACCGGGGAGCTGTTTTTT.

This chain joins TRBV5-1 and TRBJ2-3; 9 nucleotides agree with TRBD1. J gave up 9 bases and V 4 bases, and 3 bases lay outside the gene matches. The CDR3 spans 12 residues. The germline CDR1 and CDR2 sequences are SGHRS and YFSETQ. The CDR3 DNA sequence: TGCGCCAGCAGCCCGGACAGGGGCACGCAGTATTTT. It codes for CASSPDRGTQYF.

The CDR3 DNA follows: TGTGCCAGTAGTATAAGTCCAGGACAGGGGGCCGGCGACGAGCAGTACTTC. The encoded protein is CASSISPGQGAGDEQYF. The chain recombines TRBV19 with TRBJ2-7, with 11 bases identical to TRBD1. Trimming removed 2 bases from V and 5 bases from J; junction bases left unmatched: 11. CDR1 and CDR2 from the germline V gene are LNHDA and SQIVND (reference sequence). The CDR3 consists of 17 residues.

The V and J genes are TRBV12-3 or TRBV12-4 and TRBJ2-1, with D tentatively TRBD2 (5 bases). The germline V and J ends were trimmed by 3 bases and 7 bases, with 10 bases remaining between them. The CDR3 consists of 13 residues. CDR3 loop: CASSFARENEQFF. In DNA form, the CDR3 reads TGTGCCAGCAGTTTTGCCCGGGAAAATGAGCAGTTCTTC.

The CDR3 region has the DNA TGTGCCAGCAGTCCCCCGGCCGGGGAGCTGTTTTTT. The encoded protein is CASSPPAGELFF. The chain employs TRBV6-5 and TRBJ2-2; no clear D gene. V gave up 5 bases and J gave up 6 bases, with 7 bases separating them. There are 12 residues in the CDR3. Germline CDR1 is MNHEY and CDR2 is SVGAGI.

This chain joins TRBV7-3 and TRBJ2-2; the D gene is possibly TRBD1 (5 bases). Germline lookup yields CDR1 SGHTA and CDR2 FQGTGA. The CDR3 consists of 15 residues. Trimming shortened V by 5 bases and J by 1 base, and 11 bases separated the two germline ends. The CDR3 region is CASSPIQGNTGELFF. In DNA, the CDR3 is TGTGCCAGCAGCCCGATCCAGGGGAACACCGGGGAGCTGTTTTTT.

V gene TRBV5-6 combines with J gene TRBJ1-4; 8 positions agree with TRBD1. The CDR3 extends over 18 amino acids. Germline CDR1 SGHDT, CDR2 YYEEEE. The V segment lost 3 bases and the J segment 1 base; nucleotides outside the gene matches: 11. The CDR3 is CASSYAGGLQGTNEKLFF. Written as DNA, the CDR3 is TGTGCCAGCAGCTACGCAGGGGGCCTCCAAGGAACTAATGAAAAACTGTTTTTT. Combining the CDR3 with reference TRBV5-6 and TRBJ1-4 gives the whole variable domain DAGVTQSPTHLIKTRGQQVTLRCSPKSGHDTVSWYQQALGQGPQFIFQYYEEEERQRGNFPDRFSGHQFPNYSSELNVNALLLGDSALYLCASSYAGGLQGTNEKLFFGSGTQLSVL.

CDR3 region: CASSLLRGRTGELFF. For the CDR3, the DNA is TGTGCCAGCAGCTTACTCAGGGGGCGAACCGGGGAGCTGTTTTTT. V usage is TRBV11-2 and J usage is TRBJ2-2, with 8 bases lining up with TRBD1. There are 15 residues in the CDR3. V shed 2 bases, J shed 5 bases, and the junction held 4 bases outside the gene matches. Germline lookup yields CDR1 SGHAT and CDR2 FQNNGV.

The J gene is TRBJ2-3, the V gene TRBV30; perhaps TRBD2 as D (6 bases). This CDR3 is 16 amino acids long. Germline V lookup: CDR1 GTSNPN, CDR2 SVGIG (reference sequence). The V end lost 0 bases, the J end lost 5 bases, and 18 bases lay between the germline ends. CDR3 in amino acids: CAWSVLAGTSRDTQYF. The CDR3 coding sequence is TGTGCCTGGAGTGTCCTTGCGGGGACTTCCCGAGATACGCAGTATTTT.